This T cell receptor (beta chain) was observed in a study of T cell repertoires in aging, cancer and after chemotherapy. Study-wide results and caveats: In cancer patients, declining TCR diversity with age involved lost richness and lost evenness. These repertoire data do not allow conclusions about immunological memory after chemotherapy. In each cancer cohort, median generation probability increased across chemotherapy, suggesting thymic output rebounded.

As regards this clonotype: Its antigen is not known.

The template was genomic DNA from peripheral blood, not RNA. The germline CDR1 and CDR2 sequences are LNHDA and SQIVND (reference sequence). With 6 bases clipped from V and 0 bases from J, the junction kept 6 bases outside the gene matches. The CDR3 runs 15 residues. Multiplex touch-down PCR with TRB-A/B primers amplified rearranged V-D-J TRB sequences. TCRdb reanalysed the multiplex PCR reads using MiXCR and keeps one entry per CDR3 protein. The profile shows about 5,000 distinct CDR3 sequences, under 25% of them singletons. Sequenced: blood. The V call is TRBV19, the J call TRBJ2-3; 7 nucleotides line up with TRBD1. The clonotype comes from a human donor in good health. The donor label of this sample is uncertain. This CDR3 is CASSGTATSTDTQYF. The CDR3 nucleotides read TGTGCCAGTAGCGGGACAGCAACTAGCACAGATACGCAGTATTTT. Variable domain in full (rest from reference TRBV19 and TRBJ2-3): DGGITQSPKYLFRKEGQNVTLSCEQNLNHDAMYWYRQDPGQGLRLIYYSQIVNDFQKGDIAEGYSVSREKKESFPLTVTSAQKNPTAFYLCASSGTATSTDTQYFGPGTRLTVL.